The 2 T cell receptor beta chains given below trace back to one sample, sequenced in a study of T cells in localized non-small cell lung cancer. TCRdb's table, derived via immunoSEQ multiplex PCR, lists solely in-frame clones and lacks some. The data show around 20,000 clones, around 93% seen once. The material was peripheral blood, obtained before any cancer treatment. The receptors were sampled from a woman aged 35 to 69 with stage I lung adenocarcinoma.

This clone was counted between two and nine times. V and J are TRBV14 and TRBJ2-3; TRBD2 agrees at 15 bases. The CDR3 totals 16 residues. Germline CDR1 and CDR2: SGHDN and FVKESK. Trimming cost V 4 bases and J 4 bases; bases outside gene matches: 3. The DNA for the CDR3 is TGTGCCAGCAGCCGGACTAGCGGGGGGGGAGCAGATACGCAGTATTTT. This translates into CASSRTSGGGADTQYF.

This clone has just a few counts. The V and J genes are TRBV7-2 and TRBJ2-5; 9 bases align to TRBD2. V gave up 3 bases and J gave up 4 bases; unmatched junction bases: 6. Germline assignment: CDR1 SGHTA and CDR2 FQGNSA. The length of the CDR3 is 15 residues. The chain's CDR3 is CASSFQRGAGETQYF. The DNA of the CDR3 is TGTGCCAGCAGCTTCCAGCGGGGGGCCGGAGAGACCCAGTACTTC.